Shown below are 21 T cell receptor beta chains from a single sample sequenced in a study of regulatory T cells in long-lasting Graves disease. For TCR beta, libraries came from iRepertoire HTBI primers and Arm-PCR of CDR3 regions. TCRdb reanalysed the multiplex PCR reads using MiXCR and keeps one entry per CDR3 protein. Here the sample spans around 300,000 distinct CDR3 sequences, approximately 20% being singletons. Noted time point: persistent/refractory GD, antithyroid drugs over 5 years with positive TRAb. TCR sequences were obtained from RNA taken from PBMCs. The sequencing here drew on peripheral blood mononuclear cells (PBMCs), taken when the disease was refractory, from a patient treated with antithyroid drugs. These receptor sequences come from a female donor with Graves disease.

The sample holds a few counts of this clonotype. The J gene is TRBJ2-7, the V gene TRBV9, with D unclear. The CDR3 sequence is 13 residues long. The V end lost 0 bases, the J end lost 6 bases, and 10 bases lay between the germline ends. Germline V CDR1 and CDR2: SGDLS, YYNGEE. CDR3 DNA sequence: TGTGCCAGCAGCGTAGCCCCCGGATCCGAGCAGTACTTC. This codes for CASSVAPGSEQYF. Variable domain in full (rest from reference TRBV9 and TRBJ2-7): DSGVTQTPKHLITATGQRVTLRCSPRSGDLSVYWYQQSLDQGLQFLIQYYNGEERAKGNILERFSAQQFPDLHSELNLSSLELGDSALYFCASSVAPGSEQYFGPGTRLTVT.

In its sample, this clonotype was seen a few times. This chain uses TRBV6-1 with TRBJ2-7; 7 bases match TRBD1. This CDR3 comprises 16 residues. Germline V gives CDR1 MNHNS, CDR2 SASEGT. V shed 6 bases and J 1 base; nucleotides not matched to a gene: 12. The CDR3 reads CASRTYRGSFSYEQYF. CDR3 nucleotides: TGTGCCAGCAGAACCTACAGGGGATCTTTTTCCTACGAGCAGTACTTC.

This clonotype was seen repeatedly, ten times or more. This sequence joins TRBV12-3 or TRBV12-4 and TRBJ2-7; D might be TRBD1 or TRBD2, each matching 5 bases. The CDR3 is 14 amino acids. V shed 9 bases and J shed 0 bases, with 15 bases lying between them. The CDR3 DNA sequence: TGTGCCAGTATGGGACCGTCGGACTCCTACGAGCAGTACTTC. It yields the protein CASMGPSDSYEQYF.

This clonotype came up many times. The J gene is TRBJ2-2, the V gene TRBV28; maybe TRBD1 (6 bases). This CDR3 has 15 amino acids. Looked up from germline, CDR1 is MDHEN and CDR2 is SYDVKM. Trimming removed 7 bases at V and 7 bases at J, with 19 bases between. The CDR3 here is CASTPFTRGIGELFF. CDR3 sequence (DNA): TGTGCCAGCACGCCCTTTACCAGGGGTATCGGGGAGCTGTTTTTT.

The chain joins TRBV6-2 or TRBV6-3 to TRBJ1-5; the D gene is possibly TRBD1 (6 bases). V lost 6 bases and J lost 0, with 15 bases in between. The CDR3 runs 16 residues. Germline V gene lookup returns CDR1 MNHEY and CDR2 SVGEGT. DNA for the CDR3: TGTGCCAGCAGGCCGACAGGTCTATATAGCAATCAGCCCCAGCATTTT. This gives the protein CASRPTGLYSNQPQHF.

The chain is built from TRBV20-1 and TRBJ2-7; weak D call: TRBD1 (5 bases). Trimming stripped 6 bases from V and 3 bases from J, with 15 bases between. The CDR3 loop spans 13 amino acids. The V gene's germline CDR1 is DFQATT and CDR2 SNEGSKA (reference sequence). Here the CDR3 reads CSADSDHHYEQYF. DNA of the CDR3: TGCAGTGCCGACAGTGACCATCACTACGAGCAGTACTTC.

There are many counts of this clonotype. The gene calls are TRBV28 and TRBJ1-2, with a weak D call TRBD1 (5 bases). This CDR3 contains 14 residues. The ends were cut back, 5 bases at V and 8 bases at J, with 18 bases in the middle. Germline V CDR1 and CDR2: MDHEN, SYDVKM. The DNA for the CDR3 is TGTGCCAGCAGTCCCCTGGCAGGGAAGAAAGGCTACACCTTC. Encoded protein: CASSPLAGKKGYTF.

This clonotype was counted a few times. CDR3: CSARGTGGHNGYTF. In nucleotides, the CDR3 is TGCAGTGCTAGAGGGACAGGGGGCCATAATGGCTACACCTTC. The rearrangement joins TRBV20-1 to TRBJ1-2; 11 bases align to TRBD1. Germline CDR1 and CDR2: DFQATT and SNEGSKA (reference sequence). The CDR3 sequence is 14 residues long. Germline trimming cut 1 base from V and 6 bases from J; bases unmatched to any gene: 4.

On this clonotype itself: With a much larger clone just one base away, this may be a read error. This sequence joins TRBV14 and TRBJ2-2; 7 bases align to TRBD1. Germline CDR1 SGHDN, CDR2 FVKESK. V lost 4 bases, J lost 3 bases, and 5 bases stayed unmatched. The CDR3 spans 15 residues. The CDR3 here is CASSLQGWYTGELFF. As DNA, the CDR3 is TGTGCCAGCAGCCTACAGGGGTGGTACACCGGGGAGCTGTTTTTT.

This clonotype was observed at least ten times. This chain links TRBV5-1 with TRBJ1-1, with D possibly TRBD1 on 5 matching bases. The CDR3 extends over 16 amino acids. V dropped 0 bases and J dropped 3 bases, with 15 bases sitting between them. The germline gives CDR1 SGHRS, CDR2 YFSETQ. The DNA of the CDR3 is TGCGCCAGCAGCTTGGGGGGCAGCTATGTCTACACTGAAGCTTTCTTT. Amino acid sequence: CASSLGGSYVYTEAFF.

The J gene is TRBJ2-1, the V gene TRBV5-8, with D tentatively TRBD2 (5 bases). The CDR3 totals 15 residues. Germline-derived CDR1 and CDR2 are SGHTS and YDEGEE. V lost 6 bases and J 3 bases, leaving 16 bases between the germline ends. DNA for the CDR3: TGTGCCAGCACCTATTCGGGGTTAATCTACAATGAGCAGTTCTTC. It encodes CASTYSGLIYNEQFF.

The sample holds many counts of this clonotype. The chain has TRBV12-3 or TRBV12-4 and TRBJ2-7; TRBD2 matches 12 bases. V gave up 4 bases and J gave up 3 bases; unmatched junction bases: 7. The CDR3 contains 16 residues. The CDR3 DNA sequence: TGTGCCAGCAGTTATGTTACGGGACTAGCGGGCTACGAGCAGTACTTC. It encodes CASSYVTGLAGYEQYF.

This chain links TRBV28 with TRBJ2-3, with D maybe TRBD2 (6 bases). The CDR3 has 16 residues. V was shortened by 10 bases and J by 2 bases, with 22 bases between the two germline ends. Germline CDR1 MDHEN, CDR2 SYDVKM. The DNA of the CDR3 is TGTGCCATCTCCTGGTCCCGGAGGGTTCTCACAGATACGCAGTATTTT. Translated: CAISWSRRVLTDTQYF.

J is TRBJ2-7 and V is TRBV20-1; TRBD1 matches 8 bases. Germline CDR1 DFQATT, CDR2 SNEGSKA (reference sequence). The V gene end was trimmed by 0 bases and the J gene end by 2 bases; junction bases not matched to a gene: 9. This CDR3 is 16 amino acids long. This chain's CDR3 is CSARDSRTGSAYEQYF. The CDR3 bases are TGCAGTGCTAGAGACTCAAGGACAGGGAGCGCCTACGAGCAGTACTTC.

On this clonotype: This sequence may be a read error, since a much larger clone differs from it by one base. J is TRBJ2-2 and V is TRBV2; D remains ambiguous. From germline, CDR1 is SNHLY and CDR2 FYNNEI. This CDR3 region has 14 residues. V was trimmed by 3 bases and J by 8 bases, leaving 13 bases between them. The CDR3 DNA follows: TGTGCCAGCAGTGACCCCCCCGGAATGGGGGAGCTGTTTTTT. This translates into CASSDPPGMGELFF.

This clonotype occurred many times. The V gene is TRBV12-3 or TRBV12-4, the J gene TRBJ2-5; 7 bases line up with TRBD1. This CDR3 region has 13 residues. The J segment lost 2 bases and the V segment lost 6 bases, leaving 3 bases of the junction unmatched. CDR3 in amino acids: CASSRQGQETQYF. The CDR3 DNA reads TGTGCCAGCAGCCGACAGGGACAAGAGACCCAGTACTTC.

This clonotype was recorded many times. The chain has TRBV7-8 and TRBJ2-7; D is perhaps TRBD1 (6 bases). V shed 2 bases and J shed 0 bases, with 11 bases lying between them. From germline, CDR1 is SGHVS and CDR2 FQNEAQ. The CDR3 spans 15 residues. The CDR3 region has the DNA TGTGCCAGCAGCTTATTCACAGGGTCCTCCTACGAGCAGTACTTC. This translates into CASSLFTGSSYEQYF.

This clonotype was detected a few times. This chain connects TRBV30 to TRBJ2-7; TRBD2 aligns across 12 bases. Trimming took 0 bases from V and 2 from J; bases not matched to a gene: 2. The CDR3 length is 15 residues. Germline CDR1 reads GTSNPN; CDR2 reads SVGIG (reference sequence). The CDR3 reads CAWSVSSGRAYEQYF. The CDR3 DNA sequence: TGTGCCTGGAGTGTTTCTAGCGGGAGGGCCTACGAGCAGTACTTC.

Many counts were recorded for this clonotype. The chain uses TRBV28 and TRBJ2-5, with D perhaps TRBD1 or TRBD2 (5 bases each). In germline, CDR1 is MDHEN, CDR2 SYDVKM. CDR3 length equals 14 residues. V lost 8 bases and J lost 1, with 14 bases in between. CDR3 region: CASHHGGPQETQYF. In DNA, the CDR3 is TGTGCCAGCCATCATGGGGGACCCCAAGAGACCCAGTACTTC.

This clonotype was counted many times. The CDR3 ends on some other residue instead of the conserved phenylalanine or tryptophan, so this is likely a read error. The V call is TRBV20-1, the J call TRBJ1-2; 7 nucleotides align to TRBD1. The J segment lost 2 bases and the V segment lost 3 bases, leaving 3 bases of the junction unmatched. The V gene's germline CDR1 is DFQATT and CDR2 SNEGSKA (reference sequence). This CDR3 has 13 residues. The chain's CDR3 is CSASQTGNYGYTL. CDR3 in DNA: TGCAGTGCTAGTCAGACAGGGAACTATGGCTACACCCTC.

This clonotype was recorded a few times. The V gene is TRBV12-3 or TRBV12-4, the J gene TRBJ1-1; a weak D match, TRBD1 (6 bases). The CDR3 is 14 residues long. Trimming left V 6 bases short and J 2 bases short, with 13 bases between. CDR3 residues: CASSFRGANTEAFF. CDR3 nucleotide sequence: TGTGCCAGCAGCTTTCGGGGGGCTAACACTGAAGCTTTCTTT.